The entry below gives a single TCR beta chain sequence along with its context. These data originate in a study of blood T cell repertoires in COVID-19. Authors' methods: Reference gene primer amplification in the assay estimated nucleated cell counts. Sequencing used immunoSEQ multiplex PCR; TCRdb keeps in-frame clones, though not all of them. That table furnishes V, J and clone size, whereas the DNA furnished D and trimming. Of about 360,000 clones in the sample, approximately 87% were seen once. The sample taken for sequencing was PBMCs or T cells enriched from blood (not recorded which). This clonotype originated in a man aged 40-50 years in a cohort exposed to, infected with or recovered from COVID-19 (not recorded which).

CDR3 coding DNA: TGTGCCAGCAGACAGGGGAACAATGAGCAGTTCTTC. This gives the protein CASRQGNNEQFF. The J gene is TRBJ2-1, the V gene TRBV2; TRBD1 agrees at 7 bases. Germline V gene sequence: CDR1 SNHLY, CDR2 FYNNEI. The CDR3 has 12 amino acids. J was trimmed by 5 bases and V by 6 bases; bases with no gene match: 1.